A selection of T cell receptor beta chains follows, all from one sample in a study of somatic mutations in cytotoxic T cells in rheumatoid arthritis. Profiling relied on immunoSEQ multiplex PCR, and the TCRdb table lists in-frame clones only, not all of them. The sample has 15,000 to 20,000 clones, about 80% seen once. Sequenced input: CD8+ T cells sorted from blood. Every receptor here comes from an adult with rheumatoid arthritis. Both conserved end residues are part of each CDR3. D genes are given only for firm matches. Size tells how often a clone was seen (once, few, many) or the class of an expanded clone, and some rows leave it out.

V gene,clone size,D gene,J gene,CDR3 protein,CDR3 DNA
TRBV28,.,TRBD1,TRBJ2-7,CASSSRRTGGDYEQYF,TGTGCCAGCAGTTCCCGACGGACAGGGGGCGATTACGAGCAGTACTTC
TRBV11-2,once,.,TRBJ1-1,CASSLGGNTEAFF,TGTGCCAGCAGCTTGGGGGGGAACACTGAAGCTTTCTTT
TRBV10-3,.,.,TRBJ1-5,CASKGKGNQPQHF,TGTGCCAGCAAAGGGAAGGGCAATCAGCCCCAGCATTTT
TRBV7-6,.,TRBD1,TRBJ2-2,CASSLADAGGGTGELFF,TGTGCCAGCAGCTTAGCGGACGCAGGGGGCGGCACCGGGGAGCTGTTTTTT
TRBV4-1,.,.,TRBJ2-2,CASSQGVPSTGELFF,TGCGCCAGCAGCCAAGGGGTTCCCAGCACCGGGGAGCTGTTTTTT
TRBV7-2,.,.,TRBJ1-5,CASSEWGARNQPQHF,TGTGCCAGCAGCGAGTGGGGGGCCCGCAATCAGCCCCAGCATTTT
TRBV28,few,.,TRBJ2-5,CASSLWMQTQYF,TGTGCCAGCAGTTTATGGATGCAGACCCAGTACTTC
TRBV19,.,.,TRBJ2-1,CASSTARGAHNEQFF,TGTGCCAGTAGTACCGCCCGGGGGGCTCACAATGAGCAGTTCTTC
TRBV2,.,TRBD2,TRBJ2-3,CASSDPRTSGGDPDTQYF,TGTGCCAGCAGTGACCCGAGGACTAGCGGGGGGGACCCAGATACGCAGTATTTT
TRBV6-6,.,.,TRBJ1-5,CASGILPGDSNQPQHF,TGTGCCAGCGGGATATTACCGGGAGACAGCAATCAGCCCCAGCATTTT
TRBV2,once,TRBD1,TRBJ2-3,CASSQLINLPGQRGDTQYF,TGTGCCAGCAGTCAACTTATTAACCTACCGGGACAGAGGGGTGATACGCAGTATTTT
TRBV28,once,.,TRBJ2-5,CASTEAQETQYF,TGTGCCAGCACAGAGGCGCAAGAGACCCAGTACTTC
TRBV5-1,few,.,TRBJ1-1,CASSLVTNTEAFF,TGCGCCAGCAGCTTGGTTACGAACACTGAAGCTTTCTTT
TRBV19,.,.,TRBJ1-2,CASTPNNYGYTF,TGTGCCAGTACCCCAAATAACTATGGCTACACCTTC
TRBV19,.,.,TRBJ2-1,CASSIGLANGWGQFF,TGTGCCAGTAGTATAGGGCTAGCCAACGGATGGGGGCAGTTCTTC
TRBV6-5,.,.,TRBJ1-1,CASSYAGIEAFF,TGTGCCAGCAGTTACGCGGGGATTGAAGCTTTCTTT
TRBV6-5,.,TRBD2,TRBJ2-7,CASSPTSGGAAEQYF,TGTGCCAGCAGTCCAACTAGCGGGGGGGCCGCCGAGCAGTACTTC
TRBV9,.,TRBD2,TRBJ2-2,CASSVYSWRRGAYTGELFF,TGTGCCAGCAGCGTTTATTCTTGGCGGCGGGGGGCTTACACCGGGGAGCTGTTTTTT
TRBV7-8,few,.,TRBJ2-7,CASSLFAGANEQYF,TGTGCCAGCAGCTTGTTCGCCGGGGCCAACGAGCAGTACTTC
TRBV6-1,once,.,TRBJ1-5,CASSELRGNRNQPQHF,TGTGCCAGCAGTGAACTGCGGGGGAATAGGAATCAGCCCCAGCATTTT
TRBV27,.,.,TRBJ2-7,CASSLPLGEQYF,TGTGCCAGCAGTTTACCCTTGGGGGAGCAGTACTTC
TRBV6-1,.,.,TRBJ2-2,CAPQGGFANTGELFF,TGTGCCCCCCAGGGAGGATTCGCGAACACCGGGGAGCTGTTTTTT
TRBV27,.,.,TRBJ2-1,CASSSWHEQFF,TGTGCCAGCAGTTCGTGGCATGAGCAGTTCTTC
TRBV6-5,.,.,TRBJ1-1,CASSYARVDTEAFF,TGTGCCAGCAGTTACGCCAGGGTGGACACTGAAGCTTTCTTT
TRBV27,.,TRBD1,TRBJ1-2,CASSFGNRGYGYTF,TGTGCCAGCAGTTTTGGAAACAGGGGGTATGGCTACACCTTC
TRBV28,.,.,TRBJ1-5,CASSFTSGDQPQHF,TGTGCCAGCAGTTTCACCTCAGGGGACCAGCCCCAGCATTTT
TRBV13,.,.,TRBJ2-5,CASSLVKDSQGRTQYF,TGTGCCAGCAGCTTAGTCAAGGACAGTCAGGGGAGGACCCAGTACTTC
TRBV10-2,.,.,TRBJ2-3,CASSRGSYTDTQYF,TGCGCCAGCAGTAGGGGGTCTTACACAGATACGCAGTATTTT
TRBV10-1,.,TRBD1,TRBJ2-3,CASSVEVGQWDTQYF,TGCGCCAGCAGTGTTGAGGTGGGACAGTGGGATACGCAGTATTTT
TRBV6-4,.,TRBD1,TRBJ2-3,CASSDGTGGTDTQYF,TGTGCCAGCAGTGACGGGACAGGGGGCACAGATACGCAGTATTTT
TRBV7-2,.,.,TRBJ1-4,CASSSGGIGEKLFF,TGTGCCAGCAGCAGCGGGGGTATTGGTGAAAAACTGTTTTTT
TRBV7-3,.,TRBD2,TRBJ2-1,CASSAVGGGGANEQFF,TGTGCCAGCAGCGCCGTCGGAGGCGGGGGGGCCAATGAGCAGTTCTTC
TRBV27,.,.,TRBJ2-7,CASGTYEQYF,TGTGCCAGCGGAACCTACGAGCAGTACTTC
TRBV7-9,.,.,TRBJ2-5,CASSPMETQYF,TGTGCCAGCAGCCCGATGGAGACCCAGTACTTC
TRBV19,.,TRBD2,TRBJ2-1,CASSIGLADEQFF,TGTGCCAGTAGTATCGGACTAGCGGATGAGCAGTTCTTC
TRBV6-1,.,.,TRBJ2-3,CASSEVAGGHSTDTQYF,TGTGCCAGCAGTGAAGTTGCGGGCGGACATAGCACAGATACGCAGTATTTT
TRBV28,.,.,TRBJ2-2,CASSRRQELTGELFF,TGTGCCAGCAGCCGCCGGCAAGAGTTGACCGGGGAGCTGTTTTTT
TRBV4-1,.,TRBD1,TRBJ1-1,CASSTRTGQNTEAFF,TGCGCCAGCAGCACGCGGACAGGGCAGAACACTGAAGCTTTCTTT
TRBV5-1,few,TRBD2,TRBJ2-5,CASSLPPGTSQETQYF,TGCGCCAGCAGCTTGCCGCCCGGGACTAGTCAAGAGACCCAGTACTTC
TRBV6-5,.,TRBD1,TRBJ2-1,CASSPGQGPYNEQFF,TGTGCCAGCAGTCCGGGACAGGGACCGTACAATGAGCAGTTCTTC
TRBV4-1,.,TRBD1,TRBJ1-4,CASSQRDRSREKLFF,TGCGCCAGCAGCCAACGGGACAGGTCTAGGGAAAAACTGTTTTTT
TRBV5-1,.,TRBD2,TRBJ2-1,CASSLAAGGLYNEQFF,TGCGCCAGCAGCTTGGCGGCGGGGGGGCTGTACAATGAGCAGTTCTTC
TRBV4-1,.,.,TRBJ2-7,CASSRGAISYEQYF,TGCGCCAGCAGCCGGGGGGCCATCTCCTACGAGCAGTACTTC
TRBV5-1,.,TRBD1,TRBJ2-2,CASSTGTGDTGELFF,TGCGCCAGCAGCACCGGGACAGGGGACACCGGGGAGCTGTTTTTT
TRBV13,.,TRBD1,TRBJ1-2,CASPIDGQGFRGYTF,TGTGCCAGTCCAATAGACGGACAGGGCTTTCGTGGCTACACCTTC
TRBV6-1,.,.,TRBJ2-7,CASSGGLYEQYF,TGTGCCAGCAGTGGAGGACTCTACGAGCAGTACTTC
TRBV4-2,once,.,TRBJ2-1,CASSQDSRGNNEQFF,TGTGCCAGCAGCCAAGATAGCCGGGGGAACAATGAGCAGTTCTTC
TRBV19,.,TRBD1,TRBJ1-2,CASSIAGTDYGYTF,TGTGCCAGTAGTATCGCCGGGACAGACTATGGCTACACCTTC
TRBV27,.,.,TRBJ2-2,CASSNIVAGPTGELFF,TGTGCCAGCAGTAATATAGTAGCAGGGCCCACCGGGGAGCTGTTTTTT
TRBV28,.,TRBD2,TRBJ2-1,CASSLRGEGYNEQFF,TGTGCCAGCAGTTTACGGGGGGAAGGTTACAATGAGCAGTTCTTC
TRBV11-2,.,.,TRBJ1-1,CATVPGGENTEAFF,TGTGCCACGGTACCCGGGGGCGAGAACACTGAAGCTTTCTTT
TRBV6-4,once,.,TRBJ1-6,CASSDRMGNSPLHF,TGTGCCAGCAGTGACAGGATGGGTAATTCACCCCTCCACTTT
TRBV7-3,.,.,TRBJ2-3,CASSLAAGRLVPDTQYF,TGTGCCAGCAGCCTCGCCGCGGGACGCTTAGTCCCAGATACGCAGTATTTT
TRBV28,.,.,TRBJ1-2,CASSLYPGQNYGYTF,TGTGCCAGCAGTTTATATCCAGGTCAAAACTATGGCTACACCTTC
TRBV5-1,few,.,TRBJ1-6,CASSLGAGPNTLHF,TGCGCCAGCAGCTTGGGGGCAGGGCCAAACACCCTCCACTTT